Each of the 19 T cell receptor beta chains below was sequenced from the same sample in a study of T cell repertoires in cytomegalovirus infection. TCRdb re-called the reads through MiXCR, storing one row per CDR3 protein. The profile shows under 300,000 distinct CDR3 sequences, 9% to 15% of them singletons. The sample comprised PBMCs. The receptors stem from a human donor in good health (CMV status not recorded). Some clones in this sample may be carry-over from other donors' samples.

This rearrangement joins TRBV18 to TRBJ1-1; weak D call: TRBD1 (5 bases). Trimming took off 3 bases at V and 1 base at J, with 15 bases between the two ends. Germline V gives CDR1 KGHSH, CDR2 LQKENI. The CDR3 runs to 16 residues. The CDR3 sequence: CASSPGVGTKNTEAFF. DNA for the CDR3: TGTGCCAGCTCACCCGGGGTGGGGACCAAGAACACTGAAGCTTTCTTT.

This clonotype was seen more than once but under ten times. J is TRBJ1-5 and V is TRBV30; D is uncertain. Germline V gives CDR1 GTSNPN, CDR2 SVGIG (reference sequence). V was pared by 4 bases and J by 0 bases, with 7 bases between. This CDR3 is 13 amino acids long. As DNA, the CDR3 is TGTGCCTGGACTCAAGATAGCAATCAGCCCCAGCATTTT. It yields the protein CAWTQDSNQPQHF.

V usage is TRBV28 and J usage is TRBJ2-5; D unclear. Between the trimmed V and J ends, which lost 6 bases and 4 bases, there was a span of 15 bases. The germline V gene has CDR1 MDHEN and CDR2 SYDVKM. This CDR3 comprises 14 residues. The CDR3 loop is CASRGNSFTETQYF. As DNA, the CDR3 is TGTGCCAGCAGGGGGAACAGCTTCACAGAGACCCAGTACTTC. The complete variable domain, with remaining parts taken from reference TRBV28 and TRBJ2-5, reads DVKVTQSSRYLVKRTGEKVFLECVQDMDHENMFWYRQDPGLGLRLIYFSYDVKMKEKGDIPEGYSVSREKKERFSLILESASTNQTSMYLCASRGNSFTETQYFGPGTRLLVL.

The table lists this clonotype with many counts. The rearrangement links TRBV7-2 to TRBJ1-1, with D possibly being TRBD1 (6 bases). The germline V gene has CDR1 SGHTA and CDR2 FQGNSA. The CDR3 sequence is 15 residues long. The V and J ends lost 2 bases and 2 bases respectively, with 12 bases between them. This CDR3 reads CASSLQGRGNTEAFF. The CDR3 DNA follows: TGTGCCAGCAGCTTACAGGGGAGGGGTAACACTGAAGCTTTCTTT.

The CDR3 DNA is TGCAGCGGGAAGACTAGCGAGGGGAGTGAGCAGTTCTTC. As protein: CSGKTSEGSEQFF. The gene calls are TRBV29-1 and TRBJ2-1; 8 positions agree with TRBD2. The CDR3 covers 13 residues. CDR1 and CDR2 from the germline V gene are SQVTM and ANQGSEA. The V segment lost 7 bases and the J segment 9 bases; nucleotides outside the gene matches: 11.

This clonotype was picked up many times. The genes are TRBV7-3 and TRBJ1-1, with unresolved D. This CDR3 spans 13 amino acids. Germline V lookup: CDR1 SGHTA, CDR2 FQGTGA. Between the trimmed V and J ends, which lost 5 bases and 0 bases, there was a span of 7 bases. In nucleotides, the CDR3 is TGTGCCAGCAGCGCAGCGATGAACACTGAAGCTTTCTTT. This translates into CASSAAMNTEAFF.

This clonotype was counted ten times or more. V is TRBV29-1 and J is TRBJ2-7; D is ambiguous. The length of the CDR3 is 12 residues. Between the trimmed V and J ends, which lost 7 bases and 0 bases, there was a span of 10 bases. CDR1 and CDR2 (germline): SQVTM, ANQGSEA. In DNA form, the CDR3 reads TGCAGCGCAGCCAGGAGCTCCTACGAGCAGTACTTC. Translated, it gives CSAARSSYEQYF.

A word on this clonotype: Just one base apart from a much larger clone, this may be a read error. The chain recombines TRBV12-3 or TRBV12-4 with TRBJ1-1; D may be TRBD1 (6 bases). Trimming cost V 3 bases and J 10 bases, with 15 bases left between them. The CDR3 is 13 residues long. CDR3 sequence (DNA): TGTGCCAGCAGTTTCGCTAGGGGGTGTGGAGCTTTCTTT. Encoded protein: CASSFARGCGAFF.

This clonotype was detected many times. The CDR3 nucleotides read TGTGCCAGCAAGCGTACGGCAAACCACGAGCAGTACTTC. It specifies CASKRTANHEQYF. The J gene is TRBJ2-7, the V gene TRBV6-2 or TRBV6-3; D gene uncertain. V dropped 7 bases and J dropped 5 bases, with 15 bases sitting between them. The CDR3 is 13 residues long. CDR1 and CDR2 (germline): MNHEY, SVGEGT.

This clonotype was observed at least ten times. The chain couples TRBV29-1 to TRBJ1-2; 7 nucleotides align to TRBD1. Per the germline V gene, CDR1 is SQVTM and CDR2 is ANQGSEA. This CDR3 region has 12 residues. J was trimmed by 2 bases and V by 6 bases; bases with no gene match: 3. The CDR3 region has the DNA TGCAGCGTCCTGACAGGGAACTATGGCTACACCTTC. Its protein product is CSVLTGNYGYTF.

This clonotype was detected ten times or more. The chain joins TRBV28 to TRBJ2-3, with TRBD2 matching 8 bases. Germline V gives CDR1 MDHEN, CDR2 SYDVKM. The CDR3 covers 16 residues. The V and J ends lost 5 bases and 5 bases, in that order; junction bases with no gene match: 12. The CDR3 coding sequence is TGTGCCAGCAGTCCAAGTGGAGCGGGAGTAGGAGATACGCAGTATTTT. Translated, it gives CASSPSGAGVGDTQYF.

About this clonotype: This may be a read error: a much more frequent sequence differs by one nucleotide. The chain recombines TRBV6-6 with TRBJ2-5; 14 nucleotides agree with TRBD2. With 4 bases clipped from V and 3 bases from J, the junction kept 13 bases outside the gene matches. This CDR3 has 19 residues. CDR1 is MNHNY and CDR2 is SVGAGI in the germline V gene (reference sequence). In nucleotides, the CDR3 is TGTGCCAGCAGTTCCCCCCGACAGGGGACTAGCGGGAGTAAAGAGACCCAGTACTTC. It is translated as CASSSPRQGTSGSKETQYF.

The V and J genes are TRBV20-1 and TRBJ2-1; 9 nucleotides match TRBD1. V shed 4 bases and J 8 bases; nucleotides not matched to a gene: 9. The germline gives CDR1 DFQATT, CDR2 SNEGSKA (reference sequence). The CDR3 length is 14 residues. CDR3 loop: CSAIQGAGVYEQFF. CDR3 DNA: TGCAGTGCTATACAGGGGGCGGGGGTCTATGAGCAGTTCTTC.

This clonotype was observed many times. V gene TRBV7-2 combines with J gene TRBJ1-3; D gene unclear. The V gene's germline CDR1 is SGHTA and CDR2 FQGNSA. Trimming removed 5 bases from V and 2 bases from J, with 13 bases in between. The CDR3 contains 15 residues. The CDR3 reads CASSQLAGTGNTIYF. The CDR3 DNA is TGTGCCAGCAGCCAACTGGCCGGGACTGGAAACACCATATATTTT. The full variable domain, its missing parts supplied by reference TRBV7-2 and TRBJ1-3, is GAGVSQSPSNKVTEKGKDVELRCDPISGHTALYWYRQSLGQGLEFLIYFQGNSAPDKSGLPSDRFSAERTGGSVSTLTIQRTQQEDSAVYLCASSQLAGTGNTIYFGEGSWLTVV.

A word on this clonotype: A much larger clone differs from this one at a single base, so this may be a read error. The chain employs TRBV20-1 and TRBJ2-1; D might be TRBD2 (5 bases). Germline V gene data show CDR1 as DFQATT and CDR2 as SNEGSKA (reference sequence). V lost 3 bases and J lost 0, with 12 bases in between. The CDR3 has 15 residues. The CDR3 region is CSASGRASSYNEQFF. CDR3 sequence (DNA): TGCAGTGCTAGTGGGCGGGCGAGCTCCTACAATGAGCAGTTCTTC.

This clonotype was detected many times. The chain couples TRBV6-2 or TRBV6-3 to TRBJ1-5, with 8 bases lining up with TRBD1. The V segment lost 2 bases and the J segment 2 bases; nucleotides outside the gene matches: 5. This CDR3 contains 16 residues. Germline lookup yields CDR1 MNHEY and CDR2 SVGEGT. This chain's CDR3 is CASSYDRGSGNQPQHF. DNA for the CDR3: TGTGCCAGCAGTTACGACAGGGGATCGGGCAATCAGCCCCAGCATTTT.

This clonotype has at least ten counts. This sequence joins TRBV7-2 and TRBJ1-4; 9 bases fit TRBD1. Germline assignment: CDR1 SGHTA and CDR2 FQGNSA. The V segment lost 6 bases and the J segment 9 bases; nucleotides outside the gene matches: 8. CDR3 length equals 14 residues. CDR3 in amino acids: CASSRPGTGQKLFF. CDR3 DNA sequence: TGTGCCAGCAGTCGCCCCGGGACAGGGCAAAAACTGTTTTTT. The complete variable domain, with remaining parts taken from reference TRBV7-2 and TRBJ1-4, reads GAGVSQSPSNKVTEKGKDVELRCDPISGHTALYWYRQSLGQGLEFLIYFQGNSAPDKSGLPSDRFSAERTGGSVSTLTIQRTQQEDSAVYLCASSRPGTGQKLFFGSGTQLSVL.

This clonotype was observed a few times. In nucleotides, the CDR3 is TGTGCCAGTAGTATTCAGGGGCCTTATGGCTACACCTTC. Amino acids: CASSIQGPYGYTF. The V and J genes are TRBV19 and TRBJ1-2, with D tentatively TRBD1 (6 bases). The CDR3 runs 13 residues. Trimming pared 3 bases from V and 5 bases from J, leaving 10 bases between. CDR1 and CDR2 from the germline V gene are LNHDA and SQIVND (reference sequence).

The chain is built from TRBV20-1 and TRBJ2-3; 10 bases match TRBD2. CDR3 size: 16 residues. Germline assignment: CDR1 DFQATT and CDR2 SNEGSKA (reference sequence). V shed 4 bases, J shed 7 bases, and the junction held 14 bases outside the gene matches. The CDR3 sequence: CSAIGLAGAGANTQYF. CDR3 in DNA: TGCAGTGCTATTGGGCTAGCGGGAGCCGGAGCTAATACGCAGTATTTT.